Below, one T cell receptor beta chain is given with its context. What it recognizes is unknown. This entry is derived from a study of vaccination effects on CD4 cells after COVID-19. Study information: All study participants received two doses of BNT162b2 or mRNA-1273 vaccine.

The germline V gene encodes CDR1 LGHNA and CDR2 YNFKEQ. This CDR3 is 14 amino acids long. Losses at the gene ends were 1 base for V and 4 bases for J; bases not matched to a gene: 3. With the ViraFEST assay, the study expanded antigen-specific CD4+ T cells using viral peptide pools, then sequenced them. Following 10 days of culture, CD4+ T cells were isolated. Recipients of the vaccine had no prior SARS-CoV-2 infection and negative nucleocapsid antibodies. Wells each received more than 1.5 million PBMC, cultured with 9 to 10 IU/ml IL-2 and 9.5 to 10 ug/ml peptides. Sequencing used immunoSEQ multiplex PCR; TCRdb keeps in-frame clones, though not all of them. The sample includes tens of thousands of clones, around 74% of them seen just once.

The receptor was isolated from a human donor who received a COVID-19 vaccine. This chain links TRBV4-2 with TRBJ1-2; TRBD1 agrees at 7 bases. Specimen: CD4+ T cells from PBMCs cultured with SARS-CoV-2 spike peptides, collected before COVID-19 vaccination. DNA of the CDR3: TGTGCCAGCAGCCAAGGACAGGGTGGCTATGGCTACACCTTC. This encodes CASSQGQGGYGYTF.